This T cell receptor beta chain was recorded in a study of PD-L1 blockade in urothelial cancer (dated by TCRdb to 2016 to 2017). Study-wide context: All patients started therapy in the mid-2010s and received atezolizumab 1,200 mg intravenously every 3 weeks. Several patients reached durable clinical benefit, while around 19 patients did not. About nine tenths of the roughly 29 patients were males with bladder-origin urothelial cancer, and about 60% of the roughly 29 reported a prior smoking history. An exploratory multi-omic analysis was conducted of the somatic, immune and clinical correlates of response to PD-L1 blockade with atezolizumab in urothelial cancer. Pretreatment blood TCR-seq was available for twenty-nine patients, at least one posttreatment blood collection was obtained for 25 or so patients, and tumor TCR-seq was available for 25 or so patients. Blood samples gave a median of approximately 150,000 T cells and some 83,000 unique TCRs, with a median clonality of 0.080. Blood samples were analyzed at 3 weeks after treatment start (second dose) and at 6 weeks after treatment start. In the same patients, pretreatment tumors underwent whole exome sequencing and RNA sequencing in addition to TCR sequencing. An ECOG performance status of 0 or 1 was recorded for the patients, and 0 to 3 prior chemotherapy regimens had been received by the patients. Pretreatment tumor samples and matched peripheral blood, collected serially before and after atezolizumab treatment, underwent TCR sequencing. Durable clinical benefit was defined as a progression-free survival longer than 6 months, and TCR features were additionally tested against progression-free survival and overall survival.

Overall study results and their limits: A pretreatment peripheral blood TCR clonality below the median was linked to improved progression-free and overall survival. Among patients with durable benefit, tumor-associated TCR clones showed greater expansion in peripheral blood 3 weeks after treatment started (n ≈ 20, p = 0.022). Because the sample size was small (n ≈ 30) and many exploratory analyses were performed, the results are intended to be hypothesis-generating.

V lost 3 bases and J lost 8 bases; the stretch between them is 8 bases long. The CDR3, cysteine through phenylalanine, is 12 amino acids long. Only CDR3 DNA remains: 36 bases, in frame from the first base. CDR1 and CDR2, looked up from the germline V gene, are KGHSH and LQKENI. To estimate absolute template abundance from read counts, synthetic TCR analog templates were spiked into each PCR. Using the immunoSEQ assay, TCRbeta CDR3 regions were amplified from genomic DNA with bias-controlled V and J gene primers. Sequencing of rearranged TCRbeta segments was performed at approximately 20X coverage. The paper's data handling went like this. Clustering was used to correct sequencing errors, and CDR3s were annotated against IMGT so that V, D and J genes could be assigned. Out-of-frame and stop-codon sequences were excluded, and only productive TCRbeta rearrangements were used in downstream analyses. Clonality was computed as one minus Shannon entropy normalized by the log of the number of unique productive sequences. Clones differing between time points or between blood and tumor were identified using Fisher's exact test with Benjamini-Hochberg correction, with an adjusted p below 0.01 applied as the threshold. Drawn from immuneACCESS, this table holds only the in-frame rearrangements with V and J called that TCRdb kept. Clones are partly lost; checked studies trace under half to an unresolved V gene and leave the rest unexplained. V and J calls and clone size are as listed in that table; D and trimming were resolved from the DNA. Within this sample are 45,000 or so clones, with around 83% of them counted one time only. The ten largest clones represent approximately 1.7% of the sample.

The meaning of the sample's time point label: pretreatment peripheral blood. A cohort of about 30 patients with locally advanced or metastatic urothelial carcinoma, treated at Memorial Sloan Kettering on a trial protocol, was included. Peripheral blood mononuclear cells were collected pretreatment and during treatment, with between 1 and 8 total time points obtained per patient. The Qiagen DNeasy Blood extraction kit was used to purify genomic DNA from total PBMCs and tumor samples. Collected pretreatment and during treatment, PBMCs were isolated and stored as previously described. Worth noting for this clone: The target of this receptor is not known. Qualities for individual bases were not recorded, and no much larger clone is one base off.

The sequencing here drew on PBMCs, taken around atezolizumab (anti-PD-L1) treatment. In this chain, TRBV18 is recombined with TRBJ2-1; TRBD2 is possibly the D segment (6 matching bases). The TCR originated in a man in his fifties or sixties with urothelial cancer. CDR3 protein: CASSPSGDEQFF. The DNA reads as follows: TGTGCCAGCTCACCTAGCGGCGATGAGCAGTTCTTC.